Given below is one T cell receptor beta chain in context. The record originates from a study of blood T cell repertoires in COVID-19. Study details: The United States, Italy and Spain supplied acute and convalescent COVID-19 samples. PBMCs, B-cell-depleted T cells, or T cells were the source of the cDNA or gDNA that made up the material.

Original processing methods: Researchers report that nucleated cell counts were estimated from reference gene primer amplification. Using immunoSEQ multiplex PCR, the repertoire was profiled, and TCRdb retains in-frame clones only, with some absent. Clonal size and the V and J genes are those of that table, whereas D and trimming came from the DNA. Here the sample spans 90,000 to 100,000 clones, 82% being singletons. The source is a man aged 65 to 85 with acute or convalescent COVID-19. Input material: peripheral blood.

The CDR3 region has the DNA TGTGCCAGCAGCCCCCCAGCGGGGACAGGGGAGGCTTTCTTT. It encodes CASSPPAGTGEAFF. The chain joins TRBV9 to TRBJ1-1; TRBD1 matches 10 bases. With V trimmed by 4 bases and J by 11 bases, 11 bases remained unmatched. From germline, CDR1 is SGDLS and CDR2 YYNGEE. This CDR3 is built from 14 residues.